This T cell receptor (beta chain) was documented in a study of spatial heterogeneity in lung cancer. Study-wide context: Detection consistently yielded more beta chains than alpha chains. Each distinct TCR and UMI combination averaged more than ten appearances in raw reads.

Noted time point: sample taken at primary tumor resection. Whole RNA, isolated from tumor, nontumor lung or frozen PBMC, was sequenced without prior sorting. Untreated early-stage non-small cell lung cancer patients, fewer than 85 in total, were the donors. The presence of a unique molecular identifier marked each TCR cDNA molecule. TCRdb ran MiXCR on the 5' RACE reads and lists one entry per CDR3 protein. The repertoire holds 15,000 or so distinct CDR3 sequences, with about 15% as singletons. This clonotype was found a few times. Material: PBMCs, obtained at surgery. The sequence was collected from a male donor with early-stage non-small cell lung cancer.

CDR3 sequence reads: CASSYTGDEQYF. The CDR3 bases are TGTGCCAGCAGTTATACGGGAGACGAGCAGTACTTC. This chain uses TRBV6-5 with TRBJ2-7; weak D call: TRBD2 (6 bases). Trimming removed 3 bases at V and 5 bases at J, with 8 bases between. Germline loops: CDR1 MNHEY, CDR2 SVGAGI. The CDR3 has 12 amino acids.